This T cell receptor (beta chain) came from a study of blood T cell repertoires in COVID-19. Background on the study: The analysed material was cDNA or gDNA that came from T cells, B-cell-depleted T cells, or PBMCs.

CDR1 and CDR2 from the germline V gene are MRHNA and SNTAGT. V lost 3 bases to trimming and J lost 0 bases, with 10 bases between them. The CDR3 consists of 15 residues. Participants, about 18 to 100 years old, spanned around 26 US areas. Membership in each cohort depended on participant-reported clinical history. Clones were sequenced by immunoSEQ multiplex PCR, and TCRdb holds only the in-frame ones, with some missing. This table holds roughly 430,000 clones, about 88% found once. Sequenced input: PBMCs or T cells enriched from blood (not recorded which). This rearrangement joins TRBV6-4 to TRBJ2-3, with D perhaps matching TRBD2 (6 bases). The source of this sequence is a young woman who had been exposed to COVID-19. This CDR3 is CASSERAGSTDTQYF. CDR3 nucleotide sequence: TGTGCCAGCAGTGAGAGGGCGGGAAGCACAGATACGCAGTATTTT.